Below are 5 T cell receptor beta chains sequenced from a single sample in a study of cytomegalovirus exposure and HLA in healthy donors. The PCR contained 60 Vbeta and 13 Jbeta primers. Sequencing used immunoSEQ multiplex PCR; TCRdb keeps in-frame clones, though not all of them. This table holds more than 15,000 clones, about 75% found once. The sequenced sample consisted of PBMCs. Source of these receptors: a man between 18 and 29 years old in good health and CMV-seronegative.

The CDR3 DNA follows: TGTGCCAGCAGCCCGCCAGGAGGTAGTAATTCACCCCTCCACTTT. Its translation: CASSPPGGSNSPLHF. The chain couples TRBV9 to TRBJ1-6; D is uncertain. This CDR3 region has 15 residues. Between the trimmed V and J ends, which lost 4 bases and 6 bases, there was a span of 14 bases. Germline CDR1 SGDLS, CDR2 YYNGEE.

Remarks on this clone: Other DNA sequences in the same sample also yield this CDR3. The chain uses TRBV30 and TRBJ1-5; D may be TRBD1 (6 bases). Germline CDR1 is GTSNPN and CDR2 is SVGIG (reference sequence). V gave up 1 base and J gave up 2 bases, with 6 bases separating them. The CDR3 consists of 13 residues. CDR3 sequence: CAWSGQGNQPQHF. The DNA of the CDR3 is TGTGCCTGGAGTGGACAGGGCAATCAGCCCCAGCATTTT. Based on the CDR3 plus reference TRBV30 and TRBJ1-5, the full variable domain is SQTIHQWPATLVQPVGSPLSLECTVEGTSNPNLYWYRQAAGRGLQLLFYSVGIGQISSEVPQNLSASRPQDRQFILSSKKLLLSDSGFYLCAWSGQGNQPQHFGDGTRLSIL.

This clone is a singleton in its sample. The chain has TRBV4-2 and TRBJ2-3; no clear D. This CDR3 region has 15 residues. The V and J ends lost 1 base and 1 base respectively, with 9 bases between them. Germline loops: CDR1 LGHNA, CDR2 YNFKEQ. The CDR3 region has the DNA TGTGCCAGCAGCCAAGCTTGGCTGGGCACAGATACGCAGTATTTT. It translates to CASSQAWLGTDTQYF.

The rearrangement joins TRBV30 to TRBJ2-3; D may be TRBD2 (6 bases). From germline, CDR1 is GTSNPN and CDR2 SVGIG (reference sequence). CDR3 length equals 15 residues. V shed 2 bases and J shed 0 bases, with 12 bases lying between them. The CDR3 DNA reads TGTGCCTGGAGTAGGGCGGGACTCAGCACAGATACGCAGTATTTT. Translated, it gives CAWSRAGLSTDTQYF.

V gene TRBV6-6 combines with J gene TRBJ2-7; TRBD2 is a possible D gene (6 bases). Germline V gene lookup returns CDR1 MNHNY and CDR2 SVGAGI (reference sequence). V lost 6 bases to trimming and J lost 3 bases, with 12 bases between them. The CDR3 is 13 amino acids. As DNA, the CDR3 is TGTGCCAGCAGCAGGCCCGGGGGCTACGAGCAGTACTTC. This encodes CASSRPGGYEQYF.